Sequencing of this T cell receptor beta chain was carried out in a study of blood T cells in healthy people across ages. For the second PCR, which ran for 7 to 11 cycles, a sample-barcoded 5' primer and a J-beta primer mix were used. TCRdb re-called the 5' RACE reads with MiXCR, one entry per CDR3 protein. The table shows a few hundred thousand distinct CDR3 sequences, with approximately 30% occurring only once. Of note for this clonotype: Its target is unknown.

The CDR3 is 18 residues long. In germline, CDR1 is SGHDT, CDR2 YYEEEE. General study results and limits: It was not possible, with unsorted PBMCs, to conclusively compare naive and antigen-experienced cells.

The rearrangement links TRBV5-6 to TRBJ2-5, with TRBD1 matching over 8 bases. Judging by the DNA end, TRBJ2-7 fits better; the J call may be wrong. The receptor was derived from a woman aged 65 to 85 in good health. Sequencing input: blood. CDR3 in DNA: TGTGCCAGCAGCTTGAGCAGGGGGCCCCCAAGTAGCTCCTACGAGCAGTACTTC. Residues: CASSLSRGPPSSSYEQYF.